These T cell receptor beta chains were read from a single sample in a study of blood T cells in healthy people across ages. Each CDR3 protein gets one entry after TCRdb re-called the 5' RACE reads with MiXCR. This table holds about 940,000 distinct CDR3 sequences, 48% found once. Source material: blood. The receptors here all came from a man aged 25-45 years in good health. Both conserved end residues are part of each CDR3. Each record gives: D gene, V gene, J gene, clone size, CDR3 DNA, CDR3 protein. The D gene is left open where the match is weak. Expanded clones get a size class; other rows say once, few or many, or leave the size out.

>TRBD1|TRBV10-3|TRBJ2-5|.
TGTGCCATCAGTAGGACAGGGGAGGTTAGCGAGACCCAGTACTTC
CAISRTGEVSETQYF
>.|TRBV28|TRBJ2-3|many
TGTGCCAGCAGCCCAGGTGGCCGGGGCCCCACAGATACGCAGTATTTT
CASSPGGRGPTDTQYF
>.|TRBV6-5|TRBJ1-2|.
TGTGCCAGCAATCAGGGAGACGGCGACTATGGCTACACCTTC
CASNQGDGDYGYTF
>.|TRBV21-1|TRBJ2-3|.
TGTGCCAGCAGCCCCCGGCTAGCGGGGGGACCTAGCACAGATACGCAGTATTTT
CASSPRLAGGPSTDTQYF
>TRBD2|TRBV6-5|TRBJ2-3|.
TGTGCCAGCAGACCGCTTACTAGCGGGGCAGAAGATATGCAGTATTTT
CASRPLTSGAEDMQYF
>.|TRBV6-2/TRBV6-3|TRBJ1-1|.
TGTGCCAGCAGGGCCATGATTGGGATCGACACTGAAGCTTTCTTT
CASRAMIGIDTEAFF
>TRBD2|TRBV12-3/TRBV12-4|TRBJ2-1|.
TGTGCCAGCAGTTTCTCCGGGACTAGCAGATACAATGAGCAGTTCTTC
CASSFSGTSRYNEQFF
>.|TRBV7-7|TRBJ1-5|few
TGTGCTAGCAGCTTAGGGCGAGTCTATAGCAATCAGCCCCAGCATTTT
CASSLGRVYSNQPQHF
>.|TRBV5-1|TRBJ2-7|.
TGCGCCAGCAGCTTAGGCGGGGACGGCTACGAGCAGTACTTC
CASSLGGDGYEQYF
>.|TRBV29-1|TRBJ2-7|.
TGCAGCGTTTCATTGGGTGTCAGCGAGCAGTACTTC
CSVSLGVSEQYF
>TRBD2|TRBV28|TRBJ2-7|.
TGTGCCAGCGGATCCGGGACTAGCCCATACGAGCAGTACTTC
CASGSGTSPYEQYF
>.|TRBV25-1|TRBJ2-7|.
TGTGCCAGCAGAGATAACGGGTGGGTAGGAGAGCAGTACTTC
CASRDNGWVGEQYF
>TRBD2|TRBV11-2|TRBJ2-5|few
TGTGCCAGCAGCTACCTAGCGGGGGCTTCCCAAGAGACCCAGTACTTC
CASSYLAGASQETQYF
>.|TRBV27|TRBJ1-2|few
TGTGCCAGCAGAGGACAGCTCTATGGCTACACCTTC
CASRGQLYGYTF
>.|TRBV5-1|TRBJ2-5|.
TGCGCCAGCAGCGGGGACGAGAAAGAGACCCAGTACTTC
CASSGDEKETQYF
>TRBD2|TRBV7-7|TRBJ2-3|.
TGTGCCAGCAGCTCAGCGGGAGGGCCTGGGGGCACAGATACGCAGTATTTT
CASSSAGGPGGTDTQYF
>TRBD1|TRBV10-3|TRBJ2-7|few
TGTGCCATCAGTGGGACCGGGACAGGCTACGAGCAGTACTTC
CAISGTGTGYEQYF
>TRBD2|TRBV5-6|TRBJ2-1|.
TGTGCCAGCAGCACTAGCGGGGGCCCCGTCCCCGAATACAATGAGCAGTTCTTC
CASSTSGGPVPEYNEQFF
>.|TRBV5-4|TRBJ2-2|.
TGTGCCAGCAGCTTGTTGGGTGCGGGGTTCACCGGGGAGCTGTTTTTT
CASSLLGAGFTGELFF
>.|TRBV20-1|TRBJ1-4|.
TGCAGTGCTAGAGAAGGATCGGCCGGTGAAAAACTGTTTTTT
CSAREGSAGEKLFF
>TRBD2|TRBV20-1|TRBJ2-3|.
TGCAGTGCTAGAGGGGATAAGCGGGACACAGATACGCAGTATTTT
CSARGDKRDTDTQYF
>.|TRBV29-1|TRBJ1-1|.
TGCAGCGTTGAGCACAACGGCTCTGAAGCTTTCTTT
CSVEHNGSEAFF
>TRBD1|TRBV5-1|TRBJ2-5|few
TGCGCCAGCAGCCCTCCGGGACAGGGAGACGAGACCCAGTACTTC
CASSPPGQGDETQYF
>.|TRBV12-3/TRBV12-4|TRBJ2-3|few
TGTGCCAGCAGTTTGGGGGATTATACGCAGTATTTT
CASSLGDYTQYF
>TRBD1|TRBV20-1|TRBJ1-1|.
TGCAGTGCTAGAGCTGGGCAGGGGGCGTTTGAAGCTTTCTTT
CSARAGQGAFEAFF
>.|TRBV6-2/TRBV6-3|TRBJ2-2|.
TGTGCCAGCAGTTACAGGGGCATCGGGGAGCTGTTTTTT
CASSYRGIGELFF
>.|TRBV9|TRBJ2-5|.
TGTGCCAGCAGCGTAGCCGGACTAAGCTACGAGACCCAGTACTTC
CASSVAGLSYETQYF
>TRBD1|TRBV6-2/TRBV6-3|TRBJ1-5|.
TGTGCCAGCAGAGAAGGACAGGGGCATAGCAATCAGCCCCAGCATTTT
CASREGQGHSNQPQHF
>.|TRBV25-1|TRBJ1-5|.
TGTGCCAGCAGTGAAGGGGGGCGGCCCCAGCATTTT
CASSEGGRPQHF
>.|TRBV7-9|TRBJ1-1|.
TGTGCCAGCAGCTTAGCGGGTGCTTCTGACACTGAAGCTTTCTTT
CASSLAGASDTEAFF